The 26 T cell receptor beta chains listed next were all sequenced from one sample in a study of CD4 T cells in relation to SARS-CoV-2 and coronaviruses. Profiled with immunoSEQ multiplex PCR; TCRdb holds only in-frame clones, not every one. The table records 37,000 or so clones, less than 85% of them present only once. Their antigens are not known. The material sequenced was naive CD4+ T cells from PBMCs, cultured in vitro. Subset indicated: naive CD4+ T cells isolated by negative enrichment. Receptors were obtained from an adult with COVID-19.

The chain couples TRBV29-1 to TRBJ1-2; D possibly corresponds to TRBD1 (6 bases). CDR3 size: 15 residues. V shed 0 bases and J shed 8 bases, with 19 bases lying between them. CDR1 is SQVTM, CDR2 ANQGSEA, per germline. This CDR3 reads CSVEEIPGGQGGYTF. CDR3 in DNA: TGCAGCGTTGAAGAGATCCCCGGGGGCCAGGGGGGCTACACCTTC. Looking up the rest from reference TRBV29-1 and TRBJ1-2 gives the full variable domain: SAVISQKPSRDICQRGTSLTIQCQVDSQVTMMFWYRQQPGQSLTLIATANQGSEATYESGFVIDKFPISRPNLTFSTLTVSNMSPEDSSIYLCSVEEIPGGQGGYTFGSGTRLTVV.

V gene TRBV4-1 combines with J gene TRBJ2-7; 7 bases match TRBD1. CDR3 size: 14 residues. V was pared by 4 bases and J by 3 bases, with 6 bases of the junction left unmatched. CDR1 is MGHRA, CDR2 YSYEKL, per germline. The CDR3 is CASSRADRDYEQYF. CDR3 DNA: TGCGCCAGCAGCCGAGCCGACAGGGACTACGAGCAGTACTTC.

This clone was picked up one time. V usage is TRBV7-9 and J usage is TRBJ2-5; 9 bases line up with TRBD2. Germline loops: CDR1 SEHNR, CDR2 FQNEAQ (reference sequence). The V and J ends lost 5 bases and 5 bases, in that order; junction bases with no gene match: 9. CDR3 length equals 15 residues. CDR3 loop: CASSLGLAPRETQYF. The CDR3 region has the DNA TGTGCCAGCAGCCTGGGACTAGCACCGAGGGAGACCCAGTACTTC.

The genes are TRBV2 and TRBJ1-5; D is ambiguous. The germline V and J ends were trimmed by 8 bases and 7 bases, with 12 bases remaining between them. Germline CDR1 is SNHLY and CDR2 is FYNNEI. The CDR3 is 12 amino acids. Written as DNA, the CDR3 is TGTGCCAGCTCTATTATGAGGCAGCCCCAGCATTTT. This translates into CASSIMRQPQHF.

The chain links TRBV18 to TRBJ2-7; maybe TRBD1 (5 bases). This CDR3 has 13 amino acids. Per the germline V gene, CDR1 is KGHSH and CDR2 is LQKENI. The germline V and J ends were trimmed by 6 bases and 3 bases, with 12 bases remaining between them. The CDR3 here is CASSAREDYEQYF. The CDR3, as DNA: TGTGCCAGCTCCGCCAGGGAAGACTACGAGCAGTACTTC.

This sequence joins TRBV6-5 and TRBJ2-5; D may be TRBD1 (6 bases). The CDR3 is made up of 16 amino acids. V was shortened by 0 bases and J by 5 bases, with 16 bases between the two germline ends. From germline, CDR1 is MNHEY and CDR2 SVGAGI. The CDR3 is CASSYSQQGRVETQYF. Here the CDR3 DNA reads TGTGCCAGCAGTTACTCACAACAGGGTCGGGTGGAGACCCAGTACTTC.

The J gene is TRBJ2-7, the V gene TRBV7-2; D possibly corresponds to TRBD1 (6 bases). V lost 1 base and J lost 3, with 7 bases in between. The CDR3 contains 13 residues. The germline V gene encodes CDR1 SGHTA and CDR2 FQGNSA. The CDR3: CASSLGGHYEQYF. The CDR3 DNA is TGTGCCAGCAGCTTAGGGGGGCACTACGAGCAGTACTTC.

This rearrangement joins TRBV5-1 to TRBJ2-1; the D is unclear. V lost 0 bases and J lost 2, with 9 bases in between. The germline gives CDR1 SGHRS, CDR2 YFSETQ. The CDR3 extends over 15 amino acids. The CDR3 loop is CASSLVAGTYNEQFF. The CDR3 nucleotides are TGCGCCAGCAGCTTGGTGGCAGGCACCTACAATGAGCAGTTCTTC.

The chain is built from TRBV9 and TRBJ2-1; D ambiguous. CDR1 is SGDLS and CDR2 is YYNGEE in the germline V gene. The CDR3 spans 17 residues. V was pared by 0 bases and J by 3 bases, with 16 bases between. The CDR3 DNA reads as TGTGCCAGCAGCGTAGTCTTTCAGGCGACCCTCTACAATGAGCAGTTCTTC. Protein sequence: CASSVVFQATLYNEQFF.

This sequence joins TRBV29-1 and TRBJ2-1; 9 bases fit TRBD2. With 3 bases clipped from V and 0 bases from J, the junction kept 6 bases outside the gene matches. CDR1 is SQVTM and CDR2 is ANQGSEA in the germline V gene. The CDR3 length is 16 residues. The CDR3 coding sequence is TGCAGCGTTGATCCGTTGACTAGCGGCTCCTACAATGAGCAGTTCTTC. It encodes CSVDPLTSGSYNEQFF.

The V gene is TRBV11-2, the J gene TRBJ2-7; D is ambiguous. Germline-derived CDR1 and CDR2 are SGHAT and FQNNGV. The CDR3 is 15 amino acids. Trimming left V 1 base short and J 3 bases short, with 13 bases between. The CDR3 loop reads CASSLGRLRYYEQYF. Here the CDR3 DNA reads TGTGCCAGCAGCTTAGGTCGCCTGCGATACTACGAGCAGTACTTC.

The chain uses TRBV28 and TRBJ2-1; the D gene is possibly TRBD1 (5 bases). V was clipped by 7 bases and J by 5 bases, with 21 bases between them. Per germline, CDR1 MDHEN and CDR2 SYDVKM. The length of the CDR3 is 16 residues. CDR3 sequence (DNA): TGTGCCAGCAACAAAAGGACATTCCTCATTGACAATGAGCAGTTCTTC. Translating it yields CASNKRTFLIDNEQFF.

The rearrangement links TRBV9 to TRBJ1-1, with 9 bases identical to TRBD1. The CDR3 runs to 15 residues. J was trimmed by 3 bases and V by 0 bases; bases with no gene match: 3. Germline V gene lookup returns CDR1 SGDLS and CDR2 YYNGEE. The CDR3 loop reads CASSVGGTGHTEAFF. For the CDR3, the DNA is TGTGCCAGCAGCGTAGGAGGGACAGGGCACACTGAAGCTTTCTTT.

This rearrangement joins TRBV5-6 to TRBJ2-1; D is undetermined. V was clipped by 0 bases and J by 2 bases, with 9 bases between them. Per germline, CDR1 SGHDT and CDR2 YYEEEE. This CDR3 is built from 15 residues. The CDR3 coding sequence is TGTGCCAGCAGCTTGGGAGTGGGAACCTACAATGAGCAGTTCTTC. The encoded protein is CASSLGVGTYNEQFF.

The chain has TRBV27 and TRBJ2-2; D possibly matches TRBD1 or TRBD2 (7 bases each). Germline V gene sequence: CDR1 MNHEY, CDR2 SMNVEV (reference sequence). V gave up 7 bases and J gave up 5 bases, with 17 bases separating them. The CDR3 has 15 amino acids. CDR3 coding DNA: TGTGCCAGCACCCCCAGGGGGGGTACGACCGGGGAGCTGTTTTTT. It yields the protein CASTPRGGTTGELFF.

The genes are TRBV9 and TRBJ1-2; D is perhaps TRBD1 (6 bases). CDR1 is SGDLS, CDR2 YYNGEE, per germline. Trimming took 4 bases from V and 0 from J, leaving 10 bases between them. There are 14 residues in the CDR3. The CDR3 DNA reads TGTGCCAGCAGCCCAGGGACAACTAACTATGGCTACACCTTC. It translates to CASSPGTTNYGYTF.

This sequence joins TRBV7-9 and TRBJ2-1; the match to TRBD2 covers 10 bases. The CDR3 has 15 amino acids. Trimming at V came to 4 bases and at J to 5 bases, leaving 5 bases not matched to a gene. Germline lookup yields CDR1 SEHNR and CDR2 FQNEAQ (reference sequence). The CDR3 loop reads CASSSSGSPNNEQFF. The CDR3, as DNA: TGTGCCAGCAGCTCTAGCGGGAGCCCTAACAATGAGCAGTTCTTC.

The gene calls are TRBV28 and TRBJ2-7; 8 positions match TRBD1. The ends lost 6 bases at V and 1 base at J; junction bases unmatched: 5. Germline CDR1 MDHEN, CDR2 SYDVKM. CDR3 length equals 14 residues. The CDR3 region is CASRFDRGSYEQYF. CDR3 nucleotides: TGTGCCAGCAGATTCGACAGGGGATCCTACGAGCAGTACTTC.

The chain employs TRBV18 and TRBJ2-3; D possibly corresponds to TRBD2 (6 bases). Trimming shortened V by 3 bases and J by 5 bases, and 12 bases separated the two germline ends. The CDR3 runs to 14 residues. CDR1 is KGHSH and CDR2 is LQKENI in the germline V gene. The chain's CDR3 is CASSPGTPGDTQYF. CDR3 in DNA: TGTGCCAGCTCACCCGGGACTCCCGGAGATACGCAGTATTTT.

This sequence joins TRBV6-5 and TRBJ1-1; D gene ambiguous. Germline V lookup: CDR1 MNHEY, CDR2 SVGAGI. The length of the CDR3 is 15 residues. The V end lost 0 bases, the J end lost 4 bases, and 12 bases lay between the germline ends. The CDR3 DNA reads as TGTGCCAGCAGTTACTCTCGGAGGGCGGGCACTGAAGCTTTCTTT. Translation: CASSYSRRAGTEAFF.

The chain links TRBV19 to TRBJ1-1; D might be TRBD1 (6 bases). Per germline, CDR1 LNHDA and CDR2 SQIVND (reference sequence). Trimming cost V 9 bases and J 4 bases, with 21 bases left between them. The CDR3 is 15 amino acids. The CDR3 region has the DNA TGTGCCAGCCTACTTGGGGGCACTAGTGCCACTGAAGCTTTCTTT. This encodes CASLLGGTSATEAFF. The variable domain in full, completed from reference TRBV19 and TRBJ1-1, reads DGGITQSPKYLFRKEGQNVTLSCEQNLNHDAMYWYRQDPGQGLRLIYYSQIVNDFQKGDIAEGYSVSREKKESFPLTVTSAQKNPTAFYLCASLLGGTSATEAFFGQGTRLTVV.

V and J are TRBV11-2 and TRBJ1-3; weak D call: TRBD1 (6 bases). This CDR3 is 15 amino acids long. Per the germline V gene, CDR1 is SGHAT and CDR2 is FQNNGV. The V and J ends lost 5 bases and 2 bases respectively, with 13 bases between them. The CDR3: CASSAGAGAGNTIYF. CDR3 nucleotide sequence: TGTGCCAGCAGCGCCGGGGCAGGGGCTGGAAACACCATATATTTT.

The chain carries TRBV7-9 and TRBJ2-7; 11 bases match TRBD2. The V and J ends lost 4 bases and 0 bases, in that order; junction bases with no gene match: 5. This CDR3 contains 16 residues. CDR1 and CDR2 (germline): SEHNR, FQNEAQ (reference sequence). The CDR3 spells CASSSISGRASYEQYF. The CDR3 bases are TGTGCCAGCAGCTCCATTAGCGGGAGGGCCTCCTACGAGCAGTACTTC.

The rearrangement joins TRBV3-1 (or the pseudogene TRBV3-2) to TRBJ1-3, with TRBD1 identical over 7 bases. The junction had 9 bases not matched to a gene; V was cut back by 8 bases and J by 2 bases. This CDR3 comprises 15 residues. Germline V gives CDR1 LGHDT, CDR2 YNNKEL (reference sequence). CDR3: CASSGNRGPGNTIYF. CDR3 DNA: TGTGCCAGCTCTGGGAACAGGGGACCTGGAAACACCATATATTTT.

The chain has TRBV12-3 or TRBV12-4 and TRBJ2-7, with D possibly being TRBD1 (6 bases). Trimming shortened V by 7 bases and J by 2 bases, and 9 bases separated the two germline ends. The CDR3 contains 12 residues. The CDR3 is CASTGDTYEQYF. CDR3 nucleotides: TGTGCCAGCACCGGGGACACCTACGAGCAGTACTTC.

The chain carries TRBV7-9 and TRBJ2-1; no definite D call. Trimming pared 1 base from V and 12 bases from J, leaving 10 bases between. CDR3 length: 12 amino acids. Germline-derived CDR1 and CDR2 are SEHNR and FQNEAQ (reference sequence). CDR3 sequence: CASSLVVLGQFF. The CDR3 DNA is TGTGCCAGCAGCTTAGTGGTCTTGGGGCAGTTCTTC.